A selection of T cell receptor beta chains follows, all from one sample in a study of blood T cell repertoires in COVID-19. TCRdb's copy holds only in-frame clones and misses some; the assay was immunoSEQ multiplex PCR. The sample contains approximately 240,000 clones, 80% to 95% of which appear only once. The sample consisted of peripheral blood. These receptors came from a young man with COVID-19, enrolled during active disease. The CDR3 runs from the conserved cysteine through the conserved F or W. A D gene is named only where the DNA matches it firmly. Clone sizes are given selectively: once, few, many, or a class where the clone is expanded.

V gene,J gene,clone size,D gene,CDR3 DNA,CDR3 protein
TRBV27,TRBJ2-3,-,TRBD2,TGTGCCAGCAGTACCGGGACTACCTATCAGTATTTT,CASSTGTTYQYF
TRBV7-9,TRBJ1-2,-,TRBD1,TGTGCCAGCAGCTTTGGGGGGACAGTTAACTATGGCTACACCTTC,CASSFGGTVNYGYTF
TRBV20-1,TRBJ2-5,few,-,TGCAGTGCGAGCCGCGGGACCCAGTACTTC,CSASRGTQYF
TRBV5-1,TRBJ1-2,-,-,TGCGCCAGCAGCTTATCAGGGGAGTTGCGCTACACCTTC,CASSLSGELRYTF
TRBV11-2,TRBJ2-2,-,-,TGTGCCAGCAGCTTAAACACAGGAGACACCGGGGAGCTGTTTTTT,CASSLNTGDTGELFF
TRBV6-5,TRBJ2-1,-,-,TGTGCCAGCAAGGGTTCACAGGGCTCCTACAATGAGCAGTTCTTC,CASKGSQGSYNEQFF
TRBV19,TRBJ1-2,-,TRBD1,TGTGCCATGTGGGACAGGGGGTCTGGCTACACCTTC,CAMWDRGSGYTF
TRBV9,TRBJ2-5,-,TRBD2,TGTGCCAGCAGCGTGCTAGCGGGGGGTCGTCAAGAGACCCAGTACTTC,CASSVLAGGRQETQYF
TRBV11-2,TRBJ1-5,-,-,TGTGCCAGCAGCTTAGACGGGAATGCTCAGCCCCAGCATTTT,CASSLDGNAQPQHF
TRBV4-2,TRBJ1-5,-,TRBD1,TGTGCCAGCAGCCAAGAACCGGGACAGCGAGGGAATCAGCCCCAGCATTTT,CASSQEPGQRGNQPQHF
TRBV9,TRBJ2-2,once,TRBD2,TGTGCCAGCAGCTTACAGGCGTCTAGCGGGGCATACACCGGGGAGCTGTTTTTT,CASSLQASSGAYTGELFF
TRBV5-1,TRBJ2-6,-,TRBD1,TGCGCCAGCAGCTTAGGACAGGGCTCTGGGGCCAACGTCCTGACTTTC,CASSLGQGSGANVLTF
TRBV6-2/TRBV6-3,TRBJ2-7,-,-,TGTGCCAGCAGTTACTCGAGGTCGGGCGAGCAGTACTTC,CASSYSRSGEQYF
TRBV7-2,TRBJ2-2,-,TRBD2,TGTGCCAGCAGCTTTGGACTAGCGGTCACCGGGGAGCTGTTTTTT,CASSFGLAVTGELFF
TRBV6-6,TRBJ1-6,-,TRBD1,TGTGCCAGCAGAATCACCGGGACAGAAGGGAGTTCACCCCTCCACTTT,CASRITGTEGSSPLHF
TRBV19,TRBJ2-3,-,-,TGTGCCAGTGTCCAGGGGAACACAGATACGCAGTATTTT,CASVQGNTDTQYF
TRBV2,TRBJ1-4,-,-,TGTGCCAGCAGGTCGACAGGTTCGAATGAAAAACTGTTTTTT,CASRSTGSNEKLFF
TRBV2,TRBJ1-3,many,-,TGTGCCAGCAGTGAAGGGCGGACTGGAAACACCATATATTTT,CASSEGRTGNTIYF
TRBV5-1,TRBJ1-1,-,TRBD1,TGCGCCAGCAGCTTGGGGACAGGGAAGGGGGTTGAAGCTTTCTTT,CASSLGTGKGVEAFF
TRBV20-1,TRBJ2-5,-,-,TGCAGTGCTAGTGTGGCGGCGTCGGGACAAAAAGAGACCCAGTACTTC,CSASVAASGQKETQYF
TRBV5-1,TRBJ1-1,-,TRBD1,TGCGCCAGCAGCGGGATAACTCAGGGGGCCACTGAAGCTTTCTTT,CASSGITQGATEAFF
TRBV10-3,TRBJ1-2,-,TRBD1,TGTGCCATCAGTGCCGTACAGGGGACAGTGAATGGCTACACCTTC,CAISAVQGTVNGYTF
TRBV6-6,TRBJ2-2,-,TRBD2,TGTGCCAGCAGTTACTCGCGGGAGGGCGGGGAGCTGTTTTTT,CASSYSREGGELFF
TRBV6-5,TRBJ1-6,-,TRBD1,TGTGCCAGCACCCTCGGACAGGGTTTCAGATCACCCCTCCACTTT,CASTLGQGFRSPLHF
TRBV19,TRBJ2-7,once,-,TGTGCCAGTAGTATAGATATACAGGGAGCCTACGAGCAGTACTTC,CASSIDIQGAYEQYF
TRBV9,TRBJ1-6,-,TRBD1,TGTGCCAGCAGGGAGGAGACAGGGAATTCACCCCTCCACTTT,CASREETGNSPLHF
TRBV5-1,TRBJ1-4,-,-,TGCGCCAGCAGCGCAAAAGGGACACCAACAACTAATGAAAAACTGTTTTTT,CASSAKGTPTTNEKLFF
TRBV9,TRBJ1-1,once,-,TGTGCCAGCAGCGTAGATCGGAGGGGCACTGAAGCTTTCTTT,CASSVDRRGTEAFF
TRBV10-3,TRBJ2-2,-,TRBD1,TGTGCCATCACGAGACAGGGGGACACCGGGGAGCTGTTTTTT,CAITRQGDTGELFF
TRBV5-1,TRBJ2-7,once,TRBD1,TGCGCCAGCAGCTGGTCGGGACAGGGTTTTTACGAGCAGTACTTC,CASSWSGQGFYEQYF
TRBV25-1,TRBJ1-5,-,TRBD1,TGTGCCAGCAGTGAGGGACAGGGAGATCAGCCCCAGCATTTT,CASSEGQGDQPQHF
TRBV7-6,TRBJ2-1,-,TRBD1,TGTGCCAGCAGCCCCCGGGACAGTCAGTGGGAGCAGTTCTTC,CASSPRDSQWEQFF
TRBV7-9,TRBJ2-7,-,TRBD2,TGTGCCAGCAGCTTCCTAGCGGGGACCTACGAGCAGTACTTC,CASSFLAGTYEQYF
TRBV6-4,TRBJ1-5,-,TRBD1,TGTGCCAGCAGTGACTCGATTCTGGGACAGAGGCTTTATAGCAATCAGCCCCAGCATTTT,CASSDSILGQRLYSNQPQHF
TRBV4-2,TRBJ1-4,-,TRBD1,TGTGCCAGCAGCCAGGACAGGACAGGGGCAGGTGAAAAACTGTTTTTT,CASSQDRTGAGEKLFF
TRBV5-5,TRBJ1-5,-,-,TGTGCCAGCAGCTTGGACAGCTACATCAATCAGCCCCAGCATTTT,CASSLDSYINQPQHF
TRBV6-5,TRBJ1-1,-,TRBD1,TGTGCCAGCACCCCCCCGACAGGGCAGGAAGCTTTCTTT,CASTPPTGQEAFF
TRBV19,TRBJ2-5,-,TRBD2,TGTGCCAGTAGTATGGTCCGGGGGGAGGAGACCCAGTACTTC,CASSMVRGEETQYF
TRBV18,TRBJ1-1,-,-,TGTGCCAGCTCGACGGACAGCTTGAACACTGAAGCTTTCTTT,CASSTDSLNTEAFF
TRBV5-1,TRBJ1-6,-,TRBD1,TGCGCCAGCAGCTCCAAGCTCGGACAGGGTTTAGATTCACCCCTCCACTTT,CASSSKLGQGLDSPLHF
TRBV2,TRBJ1-4,-,TRBD1,TGTGCCAGCAGGGACAGGGGTGGGGAAAAACTGTTTTTT,CASRDRGGEKLFF
TRBV5-1,TRBJ2-7,once,TRBD1,TGCGCCAGCAGCTTGGGGACAGGGGAAGAGCAGTACTTC,CASSLGTGEEQYF
TRBV19,TRBJ1-6,-,-,TGTGCCAGTACCCCCCCCAGGGCAGTTAATTCACCCCTCCACTTT,CASTPPRAVNSPLHF
TRBV5-5,TRBJ1-2,-,-,TGTGCCAGCAACCCCCAAGCGGGGGAGAGCGGCTATGGCTACACCTTC,CASNPQAGESGYGYTF
TRBV7-2,TRBJ2-1,-,TRBD2,TGTGCCAGCAGCTTAGGTTTTTCCTCGGGGGGTCCCTACAATGAGCAGTTCTTC,CASSLGFSSGGPYNEQFF